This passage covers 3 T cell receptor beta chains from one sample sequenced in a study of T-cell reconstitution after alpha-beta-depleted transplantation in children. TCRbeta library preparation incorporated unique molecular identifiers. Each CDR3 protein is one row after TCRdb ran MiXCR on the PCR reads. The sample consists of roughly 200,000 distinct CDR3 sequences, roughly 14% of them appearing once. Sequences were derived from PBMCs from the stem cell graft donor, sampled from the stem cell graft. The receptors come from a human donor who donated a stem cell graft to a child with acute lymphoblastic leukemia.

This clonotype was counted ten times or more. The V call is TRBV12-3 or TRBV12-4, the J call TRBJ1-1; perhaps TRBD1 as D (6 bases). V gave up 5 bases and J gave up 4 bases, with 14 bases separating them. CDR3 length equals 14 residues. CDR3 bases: TGTGCCAGCAGTCTAAGGGGGGGGGGCACTGAAGCTTTCTTT. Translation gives CASSLRGGGTEAFF.

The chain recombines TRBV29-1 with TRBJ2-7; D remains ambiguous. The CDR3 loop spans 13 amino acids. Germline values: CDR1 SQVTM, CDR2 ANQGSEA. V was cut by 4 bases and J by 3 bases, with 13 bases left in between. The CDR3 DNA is TGCAGCGTTGCAAGGGTTCTCTACTACGAGCAGTACTTC. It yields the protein CSVARVLYYEQYF.

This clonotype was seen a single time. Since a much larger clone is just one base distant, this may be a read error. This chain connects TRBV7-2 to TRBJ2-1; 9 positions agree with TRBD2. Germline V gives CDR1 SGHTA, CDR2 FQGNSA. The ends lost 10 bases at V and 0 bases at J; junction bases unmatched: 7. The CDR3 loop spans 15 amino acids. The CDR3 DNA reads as TGTGCCAAGTTGGGTAGCGGGAGCTCCTACAATGAGCAGTTCTTC. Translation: CAKLGSGSSYNEQFF.